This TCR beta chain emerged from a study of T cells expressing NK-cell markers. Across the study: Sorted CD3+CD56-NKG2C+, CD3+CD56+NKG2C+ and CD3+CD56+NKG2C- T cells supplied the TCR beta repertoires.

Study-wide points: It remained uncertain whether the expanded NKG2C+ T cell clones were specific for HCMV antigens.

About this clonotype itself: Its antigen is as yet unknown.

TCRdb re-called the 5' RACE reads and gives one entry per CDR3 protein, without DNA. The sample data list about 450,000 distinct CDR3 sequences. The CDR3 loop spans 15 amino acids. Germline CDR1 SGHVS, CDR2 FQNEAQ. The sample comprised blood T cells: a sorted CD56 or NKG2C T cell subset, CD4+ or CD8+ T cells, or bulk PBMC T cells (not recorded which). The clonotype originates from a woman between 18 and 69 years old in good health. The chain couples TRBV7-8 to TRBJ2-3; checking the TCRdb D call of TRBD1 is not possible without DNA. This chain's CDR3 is CASSLGGHITDTQYF.